Listed below are T cell receptor beta chains from one sample, sequenced in a study of blood T cell repertoires in COVID-19. Repertoires were generated with immunoSEQ multiplex PCR, while TCRdb's copy carries only in-frame clones and drops some. Counted here are roughly 200,000 clones, around 91% occurring once; the ten biggest clones make up around 0.63%. The specimen was peripheral blood. The receptors here all came from a man aged 50-60 years with acute or convalescent COVID-19. The CDR3 runs from the conserved cysteine through the conserved F or W. D genes are given only for firm matches. Size is stated for part of the rows, as once, few or many counts, or as a class when the clone is expanded.

clone_size d_call j_call v_call cdr3_aa cdr3_nt
- TRBD2 TRBJ2-3 TRBV5-1 CASSLLPASGRIADTQYF TGCGCCAGCAGCTTGTTGCCTGCTAGCGGGAGGATTGCAGATACGCAGTATTTT
- - TRBJ2-2 TRBV2 CASRDSANTGELFF TGTGCCAGCAGGGACAGCGCGAACACCGGGGAGCTGTTTTTT
- - TRBJ2-3 TRBV6-5 CASSYGSAGHTDTQYF TGTGCCAGCAGTTACGGTTCGGCAGGGCACACAGATACGCAGTATTTT
once - TRBJ1-2 TRBV2 CASSNYRDHGYTF TGTGCCAGCAGTAATTACAGGGATCATGGCTACACCTTC
- - TRBJ1-5 TRBV30 CAWSVGVQGNQPQHF TGTGCCTGGAGTGTAGGTGTCCAGGGAAATCAGCCCCAGCATTTT
- TRBD1 TRBJ1-2 TRBV18 CASLQGLDYGYTF TGTGCCAGCTTACAGGGGTTGGACTATGGCTACACCTTC
few TRBD1 TRBJ1-4 TRBV28 CASMTGNEKLFF TGTGCCAGCATGACAGGGAATGAAAAACTGTTTTTT
- - TRBJ2-1 TRBV14 CASSQRVRGLGYNEQFF TGTGCCAGCAGCCAAAGAGTCAGGGGTCTAGGCTACAATGAGCAGTTCTTC
once TRBD2 TRBJ2-4 TRBV6-2/TRBV6-3 CASSYSPLLAGVYGGNIQYF TGTGCCAGCAGTTATTCCCCTTTACTAGCGGGGGTGTACGGGGGAAACATTCAGTACTTC
- TRBD2 TRBJ2-1 TRBV2 CASSSPGTSGRRNEQFF TGTGCCAGCAGTAGTCCCGGGACTAGCGGGAGACGGAATGAGCAGTTCTTC
- TRBD1 TRBJ1-5 TRBV10-3 CAISAGQGGNQPQHF TGTGCCATCAGCGCGGGACAGGGGGGCAATCAGCCCCAGCATTTT
few TRBD1 TRBJ1-1 TRBV7-9 CATETGTGGSEAFF TGTGCCACAGAGACCGGGACAGGAGGAAGTGAAGCTTTCTTT
- TRBD2 TRBJ2-3 TRBV7-3 CASSSPERGADTQYF TGTGCCAGCAGCTCTCCCGAGCGGGGGGCAGATACGCAGTATTTT